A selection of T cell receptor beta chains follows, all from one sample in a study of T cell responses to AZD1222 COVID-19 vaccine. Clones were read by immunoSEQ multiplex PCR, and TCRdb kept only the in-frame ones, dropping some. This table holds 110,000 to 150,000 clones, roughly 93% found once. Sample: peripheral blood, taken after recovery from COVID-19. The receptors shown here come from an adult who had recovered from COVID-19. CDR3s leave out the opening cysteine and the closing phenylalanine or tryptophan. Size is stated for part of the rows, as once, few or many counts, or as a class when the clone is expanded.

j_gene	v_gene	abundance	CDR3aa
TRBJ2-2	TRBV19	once	ASSIRAGLNTGELF
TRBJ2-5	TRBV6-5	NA	ASSRTEETQY
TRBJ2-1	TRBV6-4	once	ASSDSGLAAAQF
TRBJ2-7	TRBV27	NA	ASTSAQPPYEQY
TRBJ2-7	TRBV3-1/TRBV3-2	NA	ASSRRRGTGQGVGNEQY
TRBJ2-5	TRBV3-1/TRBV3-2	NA	ASSPRLTKIKETQY
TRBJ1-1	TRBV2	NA	ASTGGTGPIEAF
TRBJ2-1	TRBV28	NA	ASSPLVVGGGIYNEQF
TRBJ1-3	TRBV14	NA	ASSQARLGHSGNTIY
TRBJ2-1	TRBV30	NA	AWSVMGGGSEQF
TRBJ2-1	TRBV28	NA	ASRGGTGFLNEQF
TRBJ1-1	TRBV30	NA	AWTVEGNTEAF
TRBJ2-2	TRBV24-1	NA	ATNRTGELF
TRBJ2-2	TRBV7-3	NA	ASSKIAGTNTGELF
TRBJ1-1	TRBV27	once	ASSLSLSTEAF
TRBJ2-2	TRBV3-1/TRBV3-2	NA	ASSQGPGLAGLNTGELF
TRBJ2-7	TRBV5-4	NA	ASSPPTSGTYEQY
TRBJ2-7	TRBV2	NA	ASTSQGAMDEQY
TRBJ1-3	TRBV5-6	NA	ASSSFGSGNTIY
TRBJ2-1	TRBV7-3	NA	ASTTGGRRNEQF
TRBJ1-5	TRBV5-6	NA	ASSLRRVPGPQH
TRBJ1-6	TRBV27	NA	ASSLERGSGSPLH
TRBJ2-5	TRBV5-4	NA	ASSLGAGEETQY
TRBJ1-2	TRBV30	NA	AWSVGGGGYGYT
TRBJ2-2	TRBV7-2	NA	ASSSRGGTGVTGELF
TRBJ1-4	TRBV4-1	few	ASSRGTVPTNEKLF
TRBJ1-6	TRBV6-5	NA	ASSYAGKDSPLH
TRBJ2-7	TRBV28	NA	ASTQGYEQY
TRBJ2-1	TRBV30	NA	AWSASPGQGFSYNEQF
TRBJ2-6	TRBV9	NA	ASSVEGGGANVLT
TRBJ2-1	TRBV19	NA	ASSKLYAGSENEQF
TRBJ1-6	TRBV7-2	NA	ASSVDPESPLH
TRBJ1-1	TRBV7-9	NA	ASSILSRNTEAF
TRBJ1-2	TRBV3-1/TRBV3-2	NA	ASSQSVRSGYT
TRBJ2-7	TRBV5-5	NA	ASSWDGYEQY
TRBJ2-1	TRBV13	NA	ASSLAGGEQF
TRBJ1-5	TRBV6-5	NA	ASSRQGNSNQPQH
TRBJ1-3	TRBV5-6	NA	ASSPRTGTIY
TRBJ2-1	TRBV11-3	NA	ASSPSPDPRNEQF
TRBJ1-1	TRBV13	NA	ASSTLGQITEAF
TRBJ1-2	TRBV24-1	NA	ATSDHGGYT
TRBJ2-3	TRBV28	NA	ASSLGTVTDTQY
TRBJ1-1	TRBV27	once	ASSLEGLNTEAF
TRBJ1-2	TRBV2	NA	ASSPGVANYGYT
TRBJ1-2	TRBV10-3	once	ATDTPSYGYT
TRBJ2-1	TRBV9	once	ASSTKTYNEQF
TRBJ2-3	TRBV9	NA	ASSSVAGRTDTQY
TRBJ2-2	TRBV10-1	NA	ASSETGLGGTGELF
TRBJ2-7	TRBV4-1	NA	ASSQVQGAGRYEQY
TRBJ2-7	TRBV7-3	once	ASSLDRGPYEQY
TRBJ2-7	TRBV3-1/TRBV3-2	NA	ASSQTRYSGNNEQY
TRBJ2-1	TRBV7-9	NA	ASSDGTSGPVGKF
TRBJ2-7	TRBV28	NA	ASSQIPRLPGGSYEQY
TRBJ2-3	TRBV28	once	ASSLPPGLALTDTQY
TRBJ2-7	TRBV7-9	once	ASSLGIAGGSSEQY
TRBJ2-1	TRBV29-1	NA	TSSHGVGYNEQF
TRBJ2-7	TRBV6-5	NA	ASTGGLVSSYEQY
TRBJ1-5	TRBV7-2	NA	ASSRTGVGNQPQH
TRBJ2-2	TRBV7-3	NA	ASSLVQTGNTNTGELF
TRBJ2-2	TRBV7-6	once	ASSLTSGRAAGELF